What follows are 22 T cell receptor beta chains derived from one specimen sequenced in a study of identical twins (dated by TCRdb to the mid-2010s). The library was made by 5' RACE. Instrument used: Illumina HiSeq 2000. The public reads were quality trimmed at Q25 with fastp and then assembled into clones with MiXCR by TCRdb, keeping productive beta chains. Under each unique CDR3 protein, matching rows form one entry showing the most common genes and DNA. Present in this sample are some 590,000 distinct CDR3 sequences, over 8.5% of which were seen just once. Clones ranked in the top ten supply under 3.5% of the sample. These data are also associated with another study on yellow fever vaccine responses in identical twins.

The specimen was PBMCs. The receptors originated from a woman in her late teens or twenties in good health.

This clonotype has more than one count but fewer than ten. The chain uses TRBV20-1 and TRBJ1-5, with 8 nucleotides matching TRBD1. The CDR3 is 13 residues long. CDR1 is DFQATT, CDR2 SNEGSKA, per germline (reference sequence). Trimming took 5 bases from V and 7 from J; bases not matched to a gene: 7. Written as DNA, the CDR3 is TGCAGTGCTGGAGGACAGGGAAGCCAGCCCCAGCATTTT. Its protein product is CSAGGQGSQPQHF.

This rearrangement joins TRBV4-1 to TRBJ1-1; D not certain. This CDR3 has 15 residues. V was cut by 0 bases and J by 0 bases, with 8 bases left in between. Germline lookup yields CDR1 MGHRA and CDR2 YSYEKL. As DNA, the CDR3 is TGCGCCAGCAGCCAAGAGGCCAAACTGAACACTGAAGCTTTCTTT. Encoded protein: CASSQEAKLNTEAFF.

This clonotype has ten or more counts. The chain uses TRBV6-5 and TRBJ2-7; possibly TRBD1 for D (5 bases). The V and J ends lost 0 bases and 3 bases respectively, with 15 bases between them. Germline CDR1 MNHEY, CDR2 SVGAGI. The length of the CDR3 is 16 residues. This chain's CDR3 is CASSYSSKGRDYEQYF. DNA of the CDR3: TGTGCCAGCAGTTACTCGAGTAAGGGCAGGGACTACGAGCAGTACTTC.

This clonotype was detected ten times or more. The chain links TRBV6-1 to TRBJ2-1, with 8 bases fitting TRBD2. In germline, CDR1 is MNHNS, CDR2 SASEGT. Trimming removed 4 bases from V and 6 bases from J; junction bases left unmatched: 14. The CDR3 runs 17 residues. For the CDR3, the DNA is TGTGCCAGCAGTGCGAAAAGTATCGGGGGGGTAGTCAATGAGCAGTTCTTC. Its protein is CASSAKSIGGVVNEQFF.

This clonotype was counted only a few times. The chain is built from TRBV28 and TRBJ2-5; perhaps TRBD2 as D (5 bases). Trimming shortened V by 6 bases and J by 5 bases, and 19 bases separated the two germline ends. This CDR3 spans 15 amino acids. Germline CDR1 reads MDHEN; CDR2 reads SYDVKM. CDR3 in amino acids: CASSAVLGKAETQYF. CDR3 nucleotides: TGTGCCAGCAGCGCCGTTCTCGGGAAGGCGGAGACCCAGTACTTC.

This chain connects TRBV4-3 to TRBJ2-7, with D possibly being TRBD2 (6 bases). This CDR3 is built from 15 residues. The germline V and J ends were trimmed by 1 base and 2 bases, with 12 bases remaining between them. The germline V gene encodes CDR1 LGHNA and CDR2 YSLEER. The CDR3 reads CASSQARTIPYEQYF. The CDR3 nucleotides are TGCGCCAGCAGCCAAGCTCGGACTATCCCCTACGAGCAGTACTTC.

This clonotype was detected a few times. The chain joins TRBV4-1 to TRBJ2-7, with D possibly called TRBD1 or TRBD2 (5 bases each). In germline, CDR1 is MGHRA, CDR2 YSYEKL. Trimming pared 2 bases from V and 3 bases from J, leaving 20 bases between. This CDR3 contains 17 residues. The DNA of the CDR3 is TGCGCCAGCAGCCAAAGTAGGGACGGTGAGGCAAACTACGAGCAGTACTTC. Protein sequence: CASSQSRDGEANYEQYF.

The chain uses TRBV29-1 and TRBJ2-7; D unclear. The CDR3 contains 11 residues. Germline V gene sequence: CDR1 SQVTM, CDR2 ANQGSEA. Trimming took off 7 bases at V and 1 base at J, with 8 bases between the two ends. The CDR3 DNA follows: TGCAGCGCCTCGGCTTCCTACGAGCAGTACTTC. Protein: CSASASYEQYF.

This clonotype was detected a few times. This rearrangement joins TRBV3-1 to TRBJ2-1, with unresolved D. CDR1 is LGHDT, CDR2 YNNKEL, per germline (reference sequence). There are 16 residues in the CDR3. The V end lost 3 bases, the J end lost 1 base, and 13 bases lay between the germline ends. The CDR3 DNA follows: TGTGCCAGCAGCCACCGCGATGGGAAATCCTACAATGAGCAGTTCTTC. It codes for CASSHRDGKSYNEQFF.

CDR3 DNA: TGTGCCAGCTCCCAGCAGCGGGAGTTAACTGAGCAGTTCTTC. It specifies CASSQQRELTEQFF. The rearrangement uses TRBV27 and TRBJ2-1; 8 nucleotides match TRBD2. Germline assignment: CDR1 MNHEY and CDR2 SMNVEV (reference sequence). This CDR3 contains 14 residues. Trimming removed 8 bases from V and 9 bases from J; junction bases left unmatched: 12.

The chain has TRBV24-1 and TRBJ2-2, with TRBD2 identical over 7 bases. The V gene end was trimmed by 8 bases and the J gene end by 2 bases; junction bases not matched to a gene: 4. The CDR3 length is 14 residues. Germline loops: CDR1 KGHDR, CDR2 SFDVKD. The CDR3 region has the DNA TGTGCCACCACCCCTAGCGGAAACACCGGGGAGCTGTTTTTT. Its translation: CATTPSGNTGELFF.

In its sample, this clonotype was seen many times. CDR3: CASSPASGGATDTQYF. In DNA, the CDR3 is TGTGCCAGCAGCCCCGCAAGCGGGGGGGCCACAGATACGCAGTATTTT. The chain uses TRBV7-2 and TRBJ2-3; the match to TRBD2 covers 10 bases. J gave up 2 bases and V 5 bases, and 7 bases lay outside the gene matches. The CDR3 spans 16 residues. Germline loops: CDR1 SGHTA, CDR2 FQGNSA. Combining the CDR3 with reference TRBV7-2 and TRBJ2-3 gives the whole variable domain GAGVSQSPSNKVTEKGKDVELRCDPISGHTALYWYRQSLGQGLEFLIYFQGNSAPDKSGLPSDRFSAERTGGSVSTLTIQRTQQEDSAVYLCASSPASGGATDTQYFGPGTRLTVL.

This clonotype was picked up many times. CDR3 loop: CASSPLAGAYEQYF. DNA of the CDR3: TGTGCCAGCAGCCCACTAGCGGGAGCCTACGAGCAGTACTTC. This chain uses TRBV11-2 with TRBJ2-7; 11 positions match TRBD2. Trimming took 5 bases from V and 2 from J; bases not matched to a gene: 2. The CDR3 covers 14 residues. Germline CDR1 is SGHAT and CDR2 is FQNNGV. Variable domain in full (rest from reference TRBV11-2 and TRBJ2-7): EAGVAQSPRYKIIEKRQSVAFWCNPISGHATLYWYQQILGQGPKLLIQFQNNGVVDDSQLPKDRFSAERLKGVDSTLKIQPAKLEDSAVYLCASSPLAGAYEQYFGPGTRLTVT.

This clonotype came up many times. V and J are TRBV28 and TRBJ2-1, with TRBD2 identical over 14 bases. V lost 4 bases, J lost 6 bases, and 5 bases stayed unmatched. The CDR3 sequence is 16 residues long. Germline-derived CDR1 and CDR2 are MDHEN and SYDVKM. The CDR3 region is CASSSLTSGRANEQFF. The CDR3 DNA is TGTGCCAGCAGTTCCTTGACTAGCGGGAGGGCCAATGAGCAGTTCTTC.

This clonotype was counted only a few times. The rearrangement links TRBV4-3 to TRBJ2-7; D gene unclear. Trimming stripped 4 bases from V and 3 bases from J, with 16 bases between. Germline CDR1 reads LGHNA; CDR2 reads YSLEER. CDR3 length equals 15 residues. CDR3 region: CASSLHPGYDYEQYF. Here the CDR3 DNA reads TGCGCCAGCAGCCTCCACCCGGGTTACGACTACGAGCAGTACTTC.

This chain connects TRBV6-2 or TRBV6-3 to TRBJ2-1; a possible D gene is TRBD2 (5 bases). The CDR3 is 14 amino acids. The germline CDR1 and CDR2 sequences are MNHEY and SVGEGT. Trimming left V 6 bases short and J 2 bases short, with 11 bases between. The CDR3 here is CASRADGPYNEQFF. CDR3 nucleotides: TGTGCCAGCAGAGCGGACGGACCCTACAATGAGCAGTTCTTC.

V gene TRBV2 combines with J gene TRBJ2-7; 9 bases match TRBD1. This CDR3 spans 15 amino acids. Unmatched junction bases numbered 11, after V lost 7 bases and J lost 4 bases. The germline CDR1 and CDR2 sequences are SNHLY and FYNNEI. The CDR3 protein is CASKTYRDRAYEQYF. CDR3 coding DNA: TGTGCCAGCAAAACCTACCGGGACAGGGCTTACGAGCAGTACTTC. Using reference TRBV2 and TRBJ2-7 for the parts outside the CDR3, the full variable domain is EPEVTQTPSHQVTQMGQEVILRCVPISNHLYFYWYRQILGQKVEFLVSFYNNEISEKSEIFDDQFSVERPDGSNFTLKIRSTKLEDSAMYFCASKTYRDRAYEQYFGPGTRLTVT.

This chain joins TRBV6-5 and TRBJ2-1; 10 positions agree with TRBD2. V was clipped by 2 bases and J by 7 bases; unmatched bases: 5. CDR1 MNHEY and CDR2 SVGAGI come from the germline V gene. The CDR3 totals 15 residues. The CDR3 nucleotides are TGTGCCAGCAGTTACAGAGAGCGGGAGGGTAATGAGCAGTTCTTC. This codes for CASSYREREGNEQFF.

The rearrangement joins TRBV18 to TRBJ2-2; D may be TRBD2 (6 bases). The length of the CDR3 is 17 residues. CDR1 is KGHSH and CDR2 is LQKENI in the germline V gene. V shed 0 bases and J shed 0 bases, with 11 bases lying between them. The CDR3 DNA reads TGTGCCAGCTCACCACCGGGGGGAGCCTCGAACACCGGGGAGCTGTTTTTT. Protein product: CASSPPGGASNTGELFF.

This clonotype occurred many times. The rearrangement uses TRBV6-1 and TRBJ2-1; D is perhaps TRBD1 or TRBD2 (6 bases each). This CDR3 comprises 14 residues. V was pared by 2 bases and J by 3 bases, with 8 bases between. Germline V gene sequence: CDR1 MNHNS, CDR2 SASEGT. Here the CDR3 DNA reads TGTGCCAGCAGTGAAAGGGGGGACTACAATGAGCAGTTCTTC. Amino acids: CASSERGDYNEQFF.

The gene calls are TRBV13 and TRBJ2-7; D ambiguous. V gave up 4 bases and J gave up 2 bases, with 12 bases separating them. Germline loops: CDR1 PRHDT, CDR2 FYEKMQ (reference sequence). The length of the CDR3 is 14 residues. This CDR3 is CASSSMDVAYEQYF. In DNA, the CDR3 is TGTGCCAGCAGCTCTATGGACGTAGCCTACGAGCAGTACTTC.

This clonotype was counted between two and nine times. The V gene is TRBV4-2, the J gene TRBJ1-2, with TRBD1 as a possible D gene (6 bases). This CDR3 is 14 amino acids long. Trimming removed 1 base at V and 6 bases at J, with 12 bases between. Germline values: CDR1 LGHNA, CDR2 YNFKEQ. CDR3 protein: CASSQVNRVDGYTF. CDR3 in DNA: TGTGCCAGCAGCCAAGTTAACAGGGTAGATGGCTACACCTTC.